The subject of this entry is one TCR beta chain. Its antigen is not identified. This specimen belongs to a study of T cell responses to AZD1222 COVID-19 vaccine. CDR1 and CDR2 from the germline V gene are MDHEN and SYDVKM. The V gene lost 2 bases and the J gene lost 0 bases, with 11 bases spanning the gap. This CDR3 is 17 amino acids long. General study findings and limits: Receipt of two AZD1222 doses was followed by a rise in Spike-specific TCR breadth and depth. The donors showed a predominance of white British ancestry and of females, with possible underestimation of clonal diversity. Unmutated variant regions are reportedly targeted by nearly half of spike-specific TCRs.

TCRdb's table, derived via immunoSEQ multiplex PCR, lists solely in-frame clones and lacks some. The data contain some 130,000 clones, 90% of them singletons. The source is an adult in good health. This rearrangement joins TRBV28 to TRBJ1-6, with D unresolved. The sample here was peripheral blood, taken on day 0 of AZD1222 vaccination. The CDR3 nucleotides are TGTGCCAGCAGTTTAGGGTCCCCGAGCTCCTATAATTCACCCCTCCACTTT. This codes for CASSLGSPSSYNSPLHF.